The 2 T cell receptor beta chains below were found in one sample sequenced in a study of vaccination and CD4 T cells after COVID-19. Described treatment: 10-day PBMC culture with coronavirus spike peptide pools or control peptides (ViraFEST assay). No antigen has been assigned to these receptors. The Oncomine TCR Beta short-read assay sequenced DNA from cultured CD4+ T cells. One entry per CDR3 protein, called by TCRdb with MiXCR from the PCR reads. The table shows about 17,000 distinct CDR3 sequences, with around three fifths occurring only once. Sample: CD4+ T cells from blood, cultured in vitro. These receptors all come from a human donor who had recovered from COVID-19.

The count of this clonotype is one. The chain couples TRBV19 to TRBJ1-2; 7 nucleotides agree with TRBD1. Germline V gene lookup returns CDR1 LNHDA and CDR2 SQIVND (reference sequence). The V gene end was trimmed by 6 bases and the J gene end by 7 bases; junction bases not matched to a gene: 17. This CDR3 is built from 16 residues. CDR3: CASSEIGQAHWVGYTF. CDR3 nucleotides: TGTGCCAGTAGCGAGATCGGACAGGCTCACTGGGTTGGCTACACCTTC.

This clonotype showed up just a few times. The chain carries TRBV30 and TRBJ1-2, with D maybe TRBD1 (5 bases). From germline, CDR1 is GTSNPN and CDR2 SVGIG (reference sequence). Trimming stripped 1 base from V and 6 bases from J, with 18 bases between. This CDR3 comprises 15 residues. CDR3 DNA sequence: TGTGCCTGGAGTGCACAGGTCTTCTTGGGAGATGGCTACACCTTC. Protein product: CAWSAQVFLGDGYTF.